These 10 T cell receptor beta chains came from one sample sequenced in a study of breast tumors, draining lymph nodes, adjacent tissues. MiXCR was run by TCRdb on the multiplex PCR reads, yielding one entry per CDR3 protein. The sample shows 180,000 or so distinct CDR3 sequences, 30% to 40% of them seen only once. Breast cancer patients provided tissue from their axillary draining lymph nodes. Material: axillary lymph node tissue. The receptors come from a female donor with breast cancer. Some clones in this sample may be carry-over from other donors' samples.

In regard to this clonotype: Since a much larger clone is just one base distant, this may be a read error. The CDR3 does not close with the conserved phenylalanine or tryptophan, likely indicating a read error. The chain carries TRBV11-2 and TRBJ2-7, with TRBD1 matching over 9 bases. CDR3 length: 14 residues. Germline V lookup: CDR1 SGHAT, CDR2 FQNNGV. V lost 10 bases and J lost 2; bases outside the gene matches: 9. In DNA form, the CDR3 reads TGTGCCACCACACAAAGACAGGGGGCCTACGAGCAGTACCTC. This translates into CATTQRQGAYEQYL.

As to this clonotype: Being one base from a much bigger clone, this may be a read error. This CDR3 fails to terminate in the conserved phenylalanine or tryptophan, so it likely reflects a read error. The chain uses TRBV12-3 or TRBV12-4 and TRBJ1-5; D is unclear. This CDR3 region has 13 residues. V lost 3 bases to trimming and J lost 4 bases, with 7 bases between them. The CDR3 nucleotides read TGTGCCAGCAGTTTTGCGGGGAATCAGCCCCAGCATTCT. Amino acid sequence: CASSFAGNQPQHS.

This clonotype occurred many times. This chain links TRBV6-1 with TRBJ1-6, with a tentative D call TRBD1 (5 bases). This CDR3 has 16 residues. CDR1 and CDR2 (germline): MNHNS, SASEGT. V lost 8 bases to trimming and J lost 7 bases, with 21 bases between them. The chain's CDR3 is CASAPPRTGVNSPLHF. The DNA for the CDR3 is TGTGCCAGCGCCCCCCCTAGGACGGGGGTCAATTCACCCCTCCACTTT.

In this sample, this clonotype turned up once. The rearrangement links TRBV27 to TRBJ1-1, with 8 bases matching TRBD1. J was trimmed by 10 bases and V by 6 bases; bases with no gene match: 4. The CDR3 is made up of 11 amino acids. Germline V lookup: CDR1 MNHEY, CDR2 SMNVEV (reference sequence). The CDR3 sequence: CASSPGGIAFF. In nucleotides, the CDR3 is TGTGCCAGCAGCCCAGGGGGCATAGCTTTCTTT.

Details on this clonotype: Possible read error: a much larger clone is one base away. In DNA, the CDR3 is TGCGCCAGCAGGGGGGGGAACTCCTACAATGAGCAGCTCTTC. Translated: CASRGGNSYNEQLF. V usage is TRBV5-1 and J usage is TRBJ2-1, with 7 bases matching TRBD2. CDR1 and CDR2 from the germline V gene are SGHRS and YFSETQ. This CDR3 is built from 14 residues. The entire variable domain, with the rest obtained from reference TRBV5-1 and TRBJ2-1, is as follows: KAGVTQTPRYLIKTRGQQVTLSCSPISGHRSVSWYQQTPGQGLQFLFEYFSETQRNKGNFPGRFSGRQFSNSRSEMNVSTLELGDSALYLCASRGGNSYNEQLFGPGTRLTVL.

At least ten counts were recorded for this clonotype. The rearrangement joins TRBV15 to TRBJ1-2, with 8 positions matching TRBD1. This CDR3 region has 19 residues. Per germline, CDR1 LNHNV and CDR2 YYDKDF (reference sequence). V was pared by 2 bases and J by 4 bases, with 18 bases of the junction left unmatched. The DNA for the CDR3 is TGTGCCACCAGCAGAAATGACAGGGGCCGCCGCGCAACTACCTATGGCTACACCTTC. Translated: CATSRNDRGRRATTYGYTF.

This chain connects TRBV5-1 to TRBJ1-6; D is undetermined. This CDR3 region has 14 residues. V was pared by 0 bases and J by 13 bases, with 14 bases between. Germline CDR1 is SGHRS and CDR2 is YFSETQ. The DNA for the CDR3 is TGCGCCAGCAGCTTGGGGCTACCACGATCCCCCCTCCACTTT. Translated, it gives CASSLGLPRSPLHF.

This clonotype has at least ten counts. V and J are TRBV6-1 and TRBJ1-2; D gene unclear. Germline values: CDR1 MNHNS, CDR2 SASEGT. The CDR3 sequence is 13 residues long. V lost 6 bases and J lost 3, with 11 bases in between. This CDR3 is CASSPGRHYGYTF. The CDR3 region has the DNA TGTGCCAGCAGCCCAGGACGGCACTATGGCTACACCTTC.

This clonotype was observed many times. This chain connects TRBV9 to TRBJ2-7; 8 bases fit TRBD1. The CDR3 consists of 14 residues. Germline V gene sequence: CDR1 SGDLS, CDR2 YYNGEE. Trimming cost V 2 bases and J 6 bases; bases outside gene matches: 7. As DNA, the CDR3 is TGTGCCAGCAGCGTTACTACCACAGGGGGCGAGCAGTACTTC. This codes for CASSVTTTGGEQYF.

Remarks on this clonotype: Since a much larger clone is just one base distant, this may be a read error. V is TRBV19 and J is TRBJ1-5; D unresolved. There are 14 residues in the CDR3. Germline V gives CDR1 LNHDA, CDR2 SQIVND (reference sequence). The CDR3 DNA sequence: TGTGCCAGTAGCCGCCCACAGCTAAATCCGCCCCAGCATTTT. Its protein is CASSRPQLNPPQHF. Supplemented by reference TRBV19 and TRBJ1-5, the full variable domain reads DGGITQSPKYLFRKEGQNVTLSCEQNLNHDAMYWYRQDPGQGLRLIYYSQIVNDFQKGDIAEGYSVSREKKESFPLTVTSAQKNPTAFYLCASSRPQLNPPQHFGDGTRLSIL.